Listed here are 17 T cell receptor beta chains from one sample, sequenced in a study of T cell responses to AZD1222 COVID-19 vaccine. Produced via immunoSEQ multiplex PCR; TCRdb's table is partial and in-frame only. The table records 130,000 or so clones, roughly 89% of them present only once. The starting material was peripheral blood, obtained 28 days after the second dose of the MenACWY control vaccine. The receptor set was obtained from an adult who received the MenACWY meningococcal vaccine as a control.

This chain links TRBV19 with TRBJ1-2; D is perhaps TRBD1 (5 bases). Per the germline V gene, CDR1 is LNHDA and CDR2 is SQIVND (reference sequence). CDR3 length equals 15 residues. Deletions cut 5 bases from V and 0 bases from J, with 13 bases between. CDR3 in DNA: TGTGCCAGTAGTTCGCCGGGGGAGACTAACTATGGCTACACCTTC. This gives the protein CASSSPGETNYGYTF. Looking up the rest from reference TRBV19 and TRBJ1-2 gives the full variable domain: DGGITQSPKYLFRKEGQNVTLSCEQNLNHDAMYWYRQDPGQGLRLIYYSQIVNDFQKGDIAEGYSVSREKKESFPLTVTSAQKNPTAFYLCASSSPGETNYGYTFGSGTRLTVV.

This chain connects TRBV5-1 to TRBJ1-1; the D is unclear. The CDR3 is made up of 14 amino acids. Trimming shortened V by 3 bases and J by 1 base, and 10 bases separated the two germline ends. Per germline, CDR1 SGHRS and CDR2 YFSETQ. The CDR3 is CASSSGSTNTEAFF. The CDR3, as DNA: TGCGCCAGCAGCTCGGGATCAACGAACACTGAAGCTTTCTTT.

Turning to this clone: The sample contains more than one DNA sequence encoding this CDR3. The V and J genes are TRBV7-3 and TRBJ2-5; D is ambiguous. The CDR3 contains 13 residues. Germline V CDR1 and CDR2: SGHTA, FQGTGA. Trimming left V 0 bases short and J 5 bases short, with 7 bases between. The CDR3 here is CASSLTSLETQYF. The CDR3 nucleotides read TGTGCCAGCAGCTTAACTAGCTTGGAGACCCAGTACTTC.

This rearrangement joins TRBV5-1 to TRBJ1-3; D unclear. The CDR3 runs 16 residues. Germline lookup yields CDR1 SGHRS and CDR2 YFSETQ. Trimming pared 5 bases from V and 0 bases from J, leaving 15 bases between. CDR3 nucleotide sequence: TGCGCCAGCAGTATAGGGCAGTCCTCCTCTGGAAACACCATATATTTT. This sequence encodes CASSIGQSSSGNTIYF.

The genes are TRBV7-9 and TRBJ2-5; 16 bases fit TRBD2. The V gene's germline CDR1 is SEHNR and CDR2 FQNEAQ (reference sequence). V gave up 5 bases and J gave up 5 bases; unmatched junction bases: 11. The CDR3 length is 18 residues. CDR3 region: CASSHPGTSGGAYETQYF. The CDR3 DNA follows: TGTGCCAGCAGCCATCCCGGGACTAGCGGGGGGGCCTATGAGACCCAGTACTTC.

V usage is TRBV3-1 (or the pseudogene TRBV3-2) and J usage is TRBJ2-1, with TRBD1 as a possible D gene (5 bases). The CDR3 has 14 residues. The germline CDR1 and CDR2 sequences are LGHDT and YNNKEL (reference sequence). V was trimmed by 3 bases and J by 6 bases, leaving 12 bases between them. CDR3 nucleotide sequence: TGTGCCAGCAGCCAGACTGGCGACAGCAATGAGCAGTTCTTC. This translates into CASSQTGDSNEQFF.

CDR3 sequence (DNA): TGTGCCAGCAGCCCCCAAGAAAATCAGCCCCAGCATTTT. This encodes CASSPQENQPQHF. The chain has TRBV6-4 and TRBJ1-5; D is unclear. CDR1 is MRHNA, CDR2 SNTAGT, per germline. Deletions cut 6 bases from V and 4 bases from J, with 10 bases between. The CDR3 loop spans 13 amino acids.

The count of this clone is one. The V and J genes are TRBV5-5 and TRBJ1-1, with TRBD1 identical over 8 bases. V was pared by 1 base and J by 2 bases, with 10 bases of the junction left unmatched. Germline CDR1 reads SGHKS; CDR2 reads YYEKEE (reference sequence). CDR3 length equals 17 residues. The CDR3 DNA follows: TGTGCCAGCAGCTTGTTAGGAAAACAGGGGGTTAACACTGAAGCTTTCTTT. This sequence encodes CASSLLGKQGVNTEAFF.

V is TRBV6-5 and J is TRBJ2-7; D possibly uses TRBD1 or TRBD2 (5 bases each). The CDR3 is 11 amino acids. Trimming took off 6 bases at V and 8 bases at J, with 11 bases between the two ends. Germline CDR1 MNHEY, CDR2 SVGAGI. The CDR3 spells CASSGTGQQYF. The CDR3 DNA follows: TGTGCCAGCAGCGGGACCGGCCAGCAGTACTTC.

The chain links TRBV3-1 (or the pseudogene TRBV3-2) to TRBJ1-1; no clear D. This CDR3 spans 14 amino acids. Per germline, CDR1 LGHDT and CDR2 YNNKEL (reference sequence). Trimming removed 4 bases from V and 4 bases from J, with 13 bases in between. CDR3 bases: TGTGCCAGCAGCCCAATTGTAGCCCCCACTGAAGCTTTCTTT. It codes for CASSPIVAPTEAFF.

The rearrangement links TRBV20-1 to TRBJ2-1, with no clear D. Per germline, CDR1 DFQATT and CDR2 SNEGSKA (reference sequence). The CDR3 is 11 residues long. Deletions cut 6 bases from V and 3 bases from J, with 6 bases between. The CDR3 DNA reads TGCAGTGCAAGGGACTACAATGAGCAGTTCTTC. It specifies CSARDYNEQFF.

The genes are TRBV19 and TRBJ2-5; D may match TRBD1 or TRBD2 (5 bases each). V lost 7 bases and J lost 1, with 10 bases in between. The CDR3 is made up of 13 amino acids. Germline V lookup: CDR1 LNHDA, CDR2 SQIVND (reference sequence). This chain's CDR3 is CASTGQAQETQYF. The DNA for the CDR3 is TGTGCCAGTACGGGGCAAGCCCAAGAGACCCAGTACTTC.

CDR3 sequence reads: CASSPWDRGTDTQYF. DNA of the CDR3: TGTGCCAGCAGTCCCTGGGACAGGGGCACAGATACGCAGTATTTT. The gene calls are TRBV27 and TRBJ2-3, with TRBD1 matching over 9 bases. This CDR3 has 15 amino acids. The V and J ends lost 5 bases and 1 base, in that order; junction bases with no gene match: 4. Per the germline V gene, CDR1 is MNHEY and CDR2 is SMNVEV (reference sequence).

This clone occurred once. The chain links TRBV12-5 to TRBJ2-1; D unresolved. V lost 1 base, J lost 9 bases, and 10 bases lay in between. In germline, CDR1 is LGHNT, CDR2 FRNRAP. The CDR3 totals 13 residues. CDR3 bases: TGTGCTAGTGGTTTGGGCGGATCTCTTGAGCAGTTCTTC. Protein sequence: CASGLGGSLEQFF.

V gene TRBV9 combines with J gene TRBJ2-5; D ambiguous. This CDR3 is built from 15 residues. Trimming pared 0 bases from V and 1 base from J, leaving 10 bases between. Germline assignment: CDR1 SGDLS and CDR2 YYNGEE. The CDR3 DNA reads TGTGCCAGCAGCGTAGGTTCGGAACCCCAAGAGACCCAGTACTTC. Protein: CASSVGSEPQETQYF.

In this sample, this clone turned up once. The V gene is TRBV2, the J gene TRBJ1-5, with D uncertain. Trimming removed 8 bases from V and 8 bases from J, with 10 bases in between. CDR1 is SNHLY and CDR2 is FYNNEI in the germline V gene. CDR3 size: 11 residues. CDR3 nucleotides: TGTGCCAGCTCGACAACCGAGCCCCAGCATTTT. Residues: CASSTTEPQHF.

In nucleotides, the CDR3 is TGTGCCAGCAGCCCCCGACCGGGACAGAGGAACACCGGGGAGCTGTTTTTT. Its translation is CASSPRPGQRNTGELFF. V usage is TRBV5-4 and J usage is TRBJ2-2, with 7 nucleotides matching TRBD1. Germline CDR1 is SGHNT and CDR2 is YYREEE (reference sequence). J gave up 1 base and V 4 bases, and 10 bases lay outside the gene matches. This CDR3 is 17 amino acids long.